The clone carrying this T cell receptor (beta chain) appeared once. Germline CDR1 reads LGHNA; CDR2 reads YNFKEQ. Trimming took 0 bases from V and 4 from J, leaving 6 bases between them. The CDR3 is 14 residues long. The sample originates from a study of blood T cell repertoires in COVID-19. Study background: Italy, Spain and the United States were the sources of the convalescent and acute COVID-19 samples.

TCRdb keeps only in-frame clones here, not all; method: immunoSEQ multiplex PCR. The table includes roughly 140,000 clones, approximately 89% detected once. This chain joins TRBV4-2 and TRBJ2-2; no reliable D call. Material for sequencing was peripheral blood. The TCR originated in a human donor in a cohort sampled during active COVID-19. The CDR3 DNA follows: TGTGCCAGCAGCCAAGAAAAAGCCACCGGGGAGCTGTTTTTT. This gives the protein CASSQEKATGELFF.